These 8 T cell receptor beta chains came from one sample sequenced in a study of shared clonotypes between healthy human individuals. The assay was immunoSEQ multiplex PCR, and TCRdb's table has in-frame clones only and misses some. In the table there are roughly 2.2 million clones, 90% to 95% of which are singletons. The sample was naive CD4+ T cells from PBMCs. Subset in this sample: CD45RA+ positively selected. The receptors come from a man aged 18-30 years in good health. Some clones in this sample may be carry-over from other donors' samples.

The chain joins TRBV18 to TRBJ1-5, with D hard to call. From germline, CDR1 is KGHSH and CDR2 LQKENI. The V end lost 3 bases, the J end lost 11 bases, and 14 bases lay between the germline ends. This CDR3 is built from 13 residues. The CDR3 DNA sequence: TGTGCCAGCTCACCCGGGCCGGACGGGACCCAGCATTTT. Amino acid sequence: CASSPGPDGTQHF.

The chain couples TRBV16 to TRBJ1-5, with D unclear. This CDR3 region has 17 residues. Germline-derived CDR1 and CDR2 are KGHSY and FQNENV. Between the trimmed V and J ends, which lost 3 bases and 2 bases, there was a span of 17 bases. CDR3 protein: CASSHPPAGGGNQPQHF. The CDR3 DNA follows: TGTGCCAGCAGCCACCCACCTGCAGGTGGGGGCAATCAGCCCCAGCATTTT.

The chain combines TRBV2 with TRBJ2-7; D is unclear. Trimming stripped 7 bases from V and 4 bases from J, with 5 bases between. This CDR3 has 10 amino acids. Germline-derived CDR1 and CDR2 are SNHLY and FYNNEI. CDR3 nucleotide sequence: TGTGCCAGCATAGGGTACGAGCAGTACTTC. Residues: CASIGYEQYF.

J is TRBJ2-1 and V is TRBV5-8; 9 positions agree with TRBD2. The CDR3 length is 15 residues. V lost 3 bases to trimming and J lost 7 bases; unmatched junction nucleotides: 8. Germline V gene sequence: CDR1 SGHTS, CDR2 YDEGEE. CDR3 bases: TGTGCCAGCAGCTCTTTAGCGGGAGCGTCAAATGAGCAGTTCTTC. Encoded protein: CASSSLAGASNEQFF.

The rearrangement links TRBV6-6 to TRBJ1-2; 11 bases align to TRBD1. The trim removed 4 bases at V and 2 bases at J, leaving 0 bases unmatched. The CDR3 is 14 residues long. CDR1 and CDR2 from the germline V gene are MNHNY and SVGAGI (reference sequence). CDR3 sequence reads: CASSWDRGNYGYTF. CDR3 nucleotides: TGTGCCAGCAGTTGGGACAGGGGGAACTATGGCTACACCTTC.

As concerns this clone: Other nucleotide sequences from this sample produce the same CDR3. J is TRBJ1-2 and V is TRBV18, with 9 bases that match TRBD1. The CDR3 is 15 amino acids. Germline trimming cut 3 bases from V and 2 bases from J; bases unmatched to any gene: 4. CDR1 KGHSH and CDR2 LQKENI come from the germline V gene. The DNA of the CDR3 is TGTGCCAGCTCACCCCTGGGACAGGGCAACTATGGCTACACCTTC. It specifies CASSPLGQGNYGYTF.

CDR3 residues: CASSFKGVPEAFF. The CDR3 region has the DNA TGTGCCAGCAGCTTTAAAGGGGTCCCTGAAGCTTTCTTT. This chain links TRBV7-9 with TRBJ1-1; D might be TRBD1 (5 bases). V dropped 3 bases and J dropped 6 bases, with 11 bases sitting between them. Germline V gives CDR1 SEHNR, CDR2 FQNEAQ (reference sequence). The CDR3 length is 13 residues.

The chain employs TRBV19 and TRBJ2-5, with 8 bases lining up with TRBD2. Trimming cost V 3 bases and J 4 bases; bases outside gene matches: 10. CDR1 is LNHDA, CDR2 SQIVND, per germline (reference sequence). This CDR3 is 16 amino acids long. CDR3 in amino acids: CASSIGTSTSGETQYF. CDR3 nucleotides: TGTGCCAGTAGTATTGGGACTAGTACGTCGGGAGAGACCCAGTACTTC.